This T cell receptor beta chain was found in a study of cytomegalovirus exposure and HLA in healthy donors. CDR1 and CDR2 (germline): SGHTA, FQGNSA. V was clipped by 1 base and J by 6 bases, with 7 bases between them. This CDR3 comprises 12 residues. Unrecorded immune exposure was likely among donors, who were nominally healthy when sampled. Amplification used 60 Vbeta primers and 13 Jbeta primers. The assay was immunoSEQ multiplex PCR, and TCRdb's table has in-frame clones only and misses some. The repertoire holds some 180,000 clones, roughly four fifths seen once, with around 3% in the top ten. Sequenced: PBMCs. The TCR sequence derives from a male donor in good health and CMV-seronegative. This chain joins TRBV7-2 and TRBJ2-7, with D possibly matching TRBD2 (5 bases). The CDR3 DNA is TGTGCCAGCAGCTTAGTACTAGGCGAGCAGTACTTC. Residues: CASSLVLGEQYF.